The subject of this entry is one T cell receptor (beta chain). CDR1 DFQATT and CDR2 SNEGSKA come from the germline V gene (reference sequence). This CDR3 comprises 11 residues. V dropped 5 bases and J dropped 9; count of bases not matched to a gene: 4. This record comes from a study of T and B cells in COVID-19 patients. Multiplex PCR with BIOMED2 TRB-A/B primer pools amplified TRB rearrangements. MiXCR, applied by TCRdb to the multiplex PCR reads, yields one record per CDR3 protein. The profile shows roughly 25,000 distinct CDR3 sequences, approximately 30% of them singletons. Each TRB amplification used about 250-550 ng of genomic DNA from blood.

The chain recombines TRBV20-1 with TRBJ2-1, with 7 bases aligning to TRBD2. Sequencing was carried out using blood. The clonotype was recovered from a human donor who had recovered from COVID-19. CDR3 region: CSAWREIEQFF. CDR3 DNA: TGCAGTGCTTGGCGGGAGATTGAGCAGTTCTTC.